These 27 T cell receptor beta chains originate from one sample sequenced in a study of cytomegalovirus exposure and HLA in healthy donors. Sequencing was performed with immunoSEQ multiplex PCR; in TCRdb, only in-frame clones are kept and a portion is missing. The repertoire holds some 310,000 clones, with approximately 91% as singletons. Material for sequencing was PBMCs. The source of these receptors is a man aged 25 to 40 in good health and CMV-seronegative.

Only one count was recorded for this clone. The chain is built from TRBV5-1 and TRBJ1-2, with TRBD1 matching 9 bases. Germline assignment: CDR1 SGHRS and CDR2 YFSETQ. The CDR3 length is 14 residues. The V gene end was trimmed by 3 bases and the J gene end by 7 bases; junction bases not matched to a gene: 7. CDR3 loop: CASSSGLTGGGYTF. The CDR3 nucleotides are TGCGCCAGCAGCTCCGGCCTGACAGGGGGTGGCTACACCTTC.

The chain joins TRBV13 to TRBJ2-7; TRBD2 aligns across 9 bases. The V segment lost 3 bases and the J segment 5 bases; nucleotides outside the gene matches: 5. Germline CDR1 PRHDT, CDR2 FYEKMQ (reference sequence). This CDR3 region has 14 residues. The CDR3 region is CASSFLAGSNEQYF. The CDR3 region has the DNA TGTGCCAGCAGCTTCCTAGCGGGGTCTAACGAGCAGTACTTC.

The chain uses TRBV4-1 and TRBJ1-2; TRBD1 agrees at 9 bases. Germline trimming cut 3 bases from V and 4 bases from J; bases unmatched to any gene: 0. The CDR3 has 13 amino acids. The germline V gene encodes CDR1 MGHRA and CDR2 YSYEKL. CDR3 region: CASSQTGGYGYTF. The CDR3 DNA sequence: TGCGCCAGCAGCCAGACAGGGGGCTATGGCTACACCTTC.

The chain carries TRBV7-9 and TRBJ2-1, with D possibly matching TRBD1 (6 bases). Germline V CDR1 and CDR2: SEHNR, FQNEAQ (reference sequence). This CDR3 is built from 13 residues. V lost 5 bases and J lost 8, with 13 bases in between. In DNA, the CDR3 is TGTGCCAGCAGCGGGGCAGGGGCACATGAGCAGTTCTTC. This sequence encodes CASSGAGAHEQFF.

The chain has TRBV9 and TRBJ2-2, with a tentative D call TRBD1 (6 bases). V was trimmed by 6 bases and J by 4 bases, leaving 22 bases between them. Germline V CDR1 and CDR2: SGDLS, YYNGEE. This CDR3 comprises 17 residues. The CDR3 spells CASTPPPSVGATGELFF. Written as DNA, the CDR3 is TGTGCCAGCACCCCACCCCCTTCCGTGGGGGCCACCGGGGAGCTGTTTTTT.

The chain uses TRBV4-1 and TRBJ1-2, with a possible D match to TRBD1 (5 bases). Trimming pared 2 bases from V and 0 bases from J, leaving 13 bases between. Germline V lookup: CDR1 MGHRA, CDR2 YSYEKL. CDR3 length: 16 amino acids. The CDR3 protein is CASSQRRGSSNYGYTF. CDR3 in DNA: TGCGCCAGCAGCCAACGACGGGGGTCCTCTAACTATGGCTACACCTTC.

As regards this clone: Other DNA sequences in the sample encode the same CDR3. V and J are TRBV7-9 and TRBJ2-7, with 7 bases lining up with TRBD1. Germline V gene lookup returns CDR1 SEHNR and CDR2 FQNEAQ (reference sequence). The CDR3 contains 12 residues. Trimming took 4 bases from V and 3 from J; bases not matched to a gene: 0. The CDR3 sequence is CASSWDSYEQYF. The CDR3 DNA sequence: TGTGCCAGCAGCTGGGACAGCTACGAGCAGTACTTC.

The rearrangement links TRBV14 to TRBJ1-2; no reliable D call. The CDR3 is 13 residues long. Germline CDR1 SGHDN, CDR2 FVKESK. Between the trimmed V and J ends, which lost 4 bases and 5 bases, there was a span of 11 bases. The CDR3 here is CASSPQVAYGYTF. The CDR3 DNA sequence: TGTGCCAGCAGCCCTCAGGTGGCGTATGGCTACACCTTC. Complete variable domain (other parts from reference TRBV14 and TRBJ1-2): EAGVTQFPSHSVIEKGQTVTLRCDPISGHDNLYWYRRVMGKEIKFLLHFVKESKQDESGMPNNRFLAERTGGTYSTLKVQPAELEDSGVYFCASSPQVAYGYTFGSGTRLTVV.

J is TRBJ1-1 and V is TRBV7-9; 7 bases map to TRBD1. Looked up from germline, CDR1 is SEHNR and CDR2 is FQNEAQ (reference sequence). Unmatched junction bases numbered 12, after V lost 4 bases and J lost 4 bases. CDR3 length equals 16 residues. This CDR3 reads CASSSGQTVLGTEAFF. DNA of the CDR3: TGTGCCAGCAGCTCGGGACAGACGGTGCTGGGCACTGAAGCTTTCTTT.

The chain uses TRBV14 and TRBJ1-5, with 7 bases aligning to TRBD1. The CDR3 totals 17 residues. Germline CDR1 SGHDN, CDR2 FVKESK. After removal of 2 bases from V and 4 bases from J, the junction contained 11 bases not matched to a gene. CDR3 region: CASSQPRRDRANQPQHF. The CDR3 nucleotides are TGTGCCAGCAGCCAACCAAGACGGGACAGAGCGAATCAGCCCCAGCATTTT.

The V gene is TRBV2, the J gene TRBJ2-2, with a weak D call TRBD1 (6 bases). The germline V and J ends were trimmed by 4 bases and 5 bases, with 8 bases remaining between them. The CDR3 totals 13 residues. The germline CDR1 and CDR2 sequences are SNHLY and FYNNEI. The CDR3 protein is CASSAGETGELFF. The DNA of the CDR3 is TGTGCCAGCAGTGCAGGGGAAACCGGGGAGCTGTTTTTT.

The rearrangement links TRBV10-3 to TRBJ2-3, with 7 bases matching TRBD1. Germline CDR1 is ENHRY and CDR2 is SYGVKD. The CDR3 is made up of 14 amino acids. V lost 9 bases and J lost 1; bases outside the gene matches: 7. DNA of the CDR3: TGTGCCATACGACAGGGAGAGGGCACAGATACGCAGTATTTT. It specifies CAIRQGEGTDTQYF.

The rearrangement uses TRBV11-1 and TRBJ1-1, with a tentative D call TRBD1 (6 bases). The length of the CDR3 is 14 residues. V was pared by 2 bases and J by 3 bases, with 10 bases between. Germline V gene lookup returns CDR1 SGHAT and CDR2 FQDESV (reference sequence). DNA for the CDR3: TGTGCCAGCAGCTTACTCAGGGGTTACACTGAAGCTTTCTTT. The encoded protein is CASSLLRGYTEAFF.

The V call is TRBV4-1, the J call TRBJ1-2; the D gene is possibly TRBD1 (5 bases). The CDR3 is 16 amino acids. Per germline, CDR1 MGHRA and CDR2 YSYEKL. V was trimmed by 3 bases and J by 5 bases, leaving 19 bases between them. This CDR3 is CASSHENRSPTYGYTF. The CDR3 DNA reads TGCGCCAGCAGCCATGAAAACAGGTCCCCTACATATGGCTACACCTTC.

The CDR3 sequence: CSVGREETQYF. Written as DNA, the CDR3 is TGCAGTGTCGGCAGGGAAGAGACCCAGTACTTC. The rearrangement links TRBV20-1 to TRBJ2-5, with D possibly being TRBD1 (5 bases). Trimming removed 7 bases from V and 3 bases from J, with 9 bases in between. The germline V gene has CDR1 DFQATT and CDR2 SNEGSKA (reference sequence). The CDR3 consists of 11 residues.

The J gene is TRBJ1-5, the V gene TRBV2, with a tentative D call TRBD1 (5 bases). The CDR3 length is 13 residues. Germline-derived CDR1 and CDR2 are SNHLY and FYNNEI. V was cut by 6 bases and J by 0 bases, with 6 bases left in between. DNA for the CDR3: TGTGCCAGCAGCAGGGATAGCAATCAGCCCCAGCATTTT. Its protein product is CASSRDSNQPQHF.

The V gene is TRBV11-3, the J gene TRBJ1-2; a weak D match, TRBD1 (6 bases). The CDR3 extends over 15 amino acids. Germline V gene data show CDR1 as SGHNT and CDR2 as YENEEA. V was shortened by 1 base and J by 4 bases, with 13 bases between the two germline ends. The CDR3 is CASSLGVRGPYGYTF. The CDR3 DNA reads TGTGCCAGCAGCTTAGGAGTCAGGGGACCCTATGGCTACACCTTC.

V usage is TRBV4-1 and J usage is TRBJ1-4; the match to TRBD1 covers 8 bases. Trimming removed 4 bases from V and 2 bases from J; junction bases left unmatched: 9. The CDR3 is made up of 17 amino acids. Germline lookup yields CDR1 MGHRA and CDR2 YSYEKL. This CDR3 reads CASSRLTGVGTNEKLFF. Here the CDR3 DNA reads TGCGCCAGCAGCCGCCTGACAGGGGTTGGGACTAATGAAAAACTGTTTTTT.

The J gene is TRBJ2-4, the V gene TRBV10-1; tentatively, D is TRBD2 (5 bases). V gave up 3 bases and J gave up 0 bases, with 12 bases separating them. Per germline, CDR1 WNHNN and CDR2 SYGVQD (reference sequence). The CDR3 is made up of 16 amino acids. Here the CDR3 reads CASSDERDLAKNIQYF. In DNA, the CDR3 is TGCGCCAGCAGTGATGAGAGGGATCTAGCCAAAAACATTCAGTACTTC.

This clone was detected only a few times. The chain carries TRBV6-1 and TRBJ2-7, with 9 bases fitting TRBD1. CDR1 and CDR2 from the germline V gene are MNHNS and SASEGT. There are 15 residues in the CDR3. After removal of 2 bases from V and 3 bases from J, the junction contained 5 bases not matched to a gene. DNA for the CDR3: TGTGCCAGCAGTGAATCAGAGACAGGGGGCTACGAGCAGTACTTC. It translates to CASSESETGGYEQYF.

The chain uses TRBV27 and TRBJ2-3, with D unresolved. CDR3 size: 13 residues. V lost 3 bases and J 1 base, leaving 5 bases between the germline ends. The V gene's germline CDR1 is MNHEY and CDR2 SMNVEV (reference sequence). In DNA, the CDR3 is TGTGCCAGCAGTTTTACAGGCACAGATACGCAGTATTTT. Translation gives CASSFTGTDTQYF.

This chain's CDR3 is CAISESGGSGEQYF. CDR3 sequence (DNA): TGTGCCATCAGTGAGTCTGGGGGGTCGGGCGAGCAGTACTTC. The V and J genes are TRBV10-3 and TRBJ2-7; possible D gene TRBD2, 6 bases. The CDR3 contains 14 residues. The V end was cut by 0 bases, the J end by 6 bases, with 12 bases between. CDR1 and CDR2 from the germline V gene are ENHRY and SYGVKD.

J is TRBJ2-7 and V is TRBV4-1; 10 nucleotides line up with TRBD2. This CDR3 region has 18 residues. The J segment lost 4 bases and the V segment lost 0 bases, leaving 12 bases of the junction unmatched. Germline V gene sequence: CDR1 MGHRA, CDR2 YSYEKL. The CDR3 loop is CASSQDIVGLAGEYEQYF. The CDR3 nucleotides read TGCGCCAGCAGCCAAGATATAGTTGGGCTAGCGGGGGAGTACGAGCAGTACTTC.

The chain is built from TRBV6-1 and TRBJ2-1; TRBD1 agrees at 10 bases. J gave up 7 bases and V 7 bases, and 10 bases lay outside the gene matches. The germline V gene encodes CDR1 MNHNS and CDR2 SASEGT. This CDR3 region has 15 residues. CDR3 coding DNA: TGTGCCAGCAAGGGGTTCGGGACAGGGGAGAATGAGCAGTTCTTC. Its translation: CASKGFGTGENEQFF.

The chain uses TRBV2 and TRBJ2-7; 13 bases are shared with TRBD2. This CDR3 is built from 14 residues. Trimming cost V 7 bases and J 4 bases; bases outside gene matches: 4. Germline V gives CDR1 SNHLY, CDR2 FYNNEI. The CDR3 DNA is TGTGCCAGCACCCTACTAGCGGGGGGGTACGAGCAGTACTTC. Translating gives CASTLLAGGYEQYF. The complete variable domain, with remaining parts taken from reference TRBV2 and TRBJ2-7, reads EPEVTQTPSHQVTQMGQEVILRCVPISNHLYFYWYRQILGQKVEFLVSFYNNEISEKSEIFDDQFSVERPDGSNFTLKIRSTKLEDSAMYFCASTLLAGGYEQYFGPGTRLTVT.

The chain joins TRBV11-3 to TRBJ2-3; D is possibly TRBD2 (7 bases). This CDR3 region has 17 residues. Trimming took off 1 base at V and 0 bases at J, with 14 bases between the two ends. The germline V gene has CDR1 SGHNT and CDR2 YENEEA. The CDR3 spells CASSLVGGRYSTDTQYF. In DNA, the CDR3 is TGTGCCAGCAGCTTAGTCGGGGGGCGATATAGCACAGATACGCAGTATTTT.

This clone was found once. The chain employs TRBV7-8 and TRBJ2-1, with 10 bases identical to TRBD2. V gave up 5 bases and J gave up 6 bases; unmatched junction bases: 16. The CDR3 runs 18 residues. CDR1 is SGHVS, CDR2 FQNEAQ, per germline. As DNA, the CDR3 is TGTGCCAGCAGCAGACTCCTTAACCAGCGGGGGGGCCTCAATGAGCAGTTCTTC. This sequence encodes CASSRLLNQRGGLNEQFF. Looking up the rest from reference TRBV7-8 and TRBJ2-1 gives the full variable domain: GAGVSQSPRYKVAKRGQDVALRCDPISGHVSLFWYQQALGQGPEFLTYFQNEAQLDKSGLPSDRFFAERPEGSVSTLKIQRTQQEDSAVYLCASSRLLNQRGGLNEQFFGPGTRLTVL.